The subject of this entry is one T cell receptor (beta chain). The data stem from a study of T cells after yellow fever vaccination. TCRdb re-derived calls from the 5' RACE reads in MiXCR, one entry per CDR3 protein. The repertoire holds approximately 300,000 distinct CDR3 sequences, with about 10% as singletons. Germline V gene data show CDR1 as DFQATT and CDR2 as SNEGSKA (reference sequence). CDR3 length equals 16 residues. Trimming removed 5 bases at V and 4 bases at J, with 21 bases between. Specimen: CD4+ T cells sorted from PBMCs, collected 45 days after the yellow fever booster vaccination. The chain has TRBV20-1 and TRBJ1-3; no firm D call. The TCR originated in a man between 18 and 29 years old who received the YFV17D yellow fever vaccine. CDR3: CSALPMDLPAGNTIYF. CDR3 DNA sequence: TGCAGTGCTTTACCAATGGACCTGCCGGCGGGAAACACCATATATTTT.